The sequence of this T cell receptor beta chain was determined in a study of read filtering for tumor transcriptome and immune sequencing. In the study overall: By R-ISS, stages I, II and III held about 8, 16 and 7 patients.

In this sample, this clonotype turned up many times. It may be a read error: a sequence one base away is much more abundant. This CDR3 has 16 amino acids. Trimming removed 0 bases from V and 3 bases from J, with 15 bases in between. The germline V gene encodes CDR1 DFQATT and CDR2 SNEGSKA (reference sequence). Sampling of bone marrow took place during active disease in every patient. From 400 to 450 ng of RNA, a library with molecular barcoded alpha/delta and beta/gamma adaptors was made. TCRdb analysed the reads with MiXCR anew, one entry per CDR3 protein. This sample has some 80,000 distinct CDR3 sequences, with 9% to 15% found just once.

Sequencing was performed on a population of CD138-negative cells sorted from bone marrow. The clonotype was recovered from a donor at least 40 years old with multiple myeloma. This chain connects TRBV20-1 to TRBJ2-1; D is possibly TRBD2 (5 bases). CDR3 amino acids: CSARDLAGELYNEQFF. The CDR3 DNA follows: TGCAGTGCTAGAGATCTGGCGGGTGAGCTCTACAATGAGCAGTTCTTC.